The 21 T cell receptor beta chains below were found in one sample sequenced in a study of T cell responses to AZD1222 COVID-19 vaccine. Sequencing used immunoSEQ multiplex PCR; TCRdb keeps in-frame clones, though not all of them. Among approximately 110,000 clones listed, 70% to 90% were seen once. This specimen was peripheral blood, taken 28 days after the second AZD1222 dose. The source of these receptors is an adult who received the AZD1222 COVID-19 vaccine.

This chain uses TRBV19 with TRBJ2-7, with unresolved D. The V end lost 5 bases, the J end lost 5 bases, and 7 bases lay between the germline ends. CDR1 is LNHDA and CDR2 is SQIVND in the germline V gene (reference sequence). The CDR3 runs 11 residues. The CDR3 DNA reads TGTGCCAGTAGTTCGGCGAACGAGCAGTACTTC. It specifies CASSSANEQYF. Full variable domain (outside the CDR3, taken from reference TRBV19 and TRBJ2-7): DGGITQSPKYLFRKEGQNVTLSCEQNLNHDAMYWYRQDPGQGLRLIYYSQIVNDFQKGDIAEGYSVSREKKESFPLTVTSAQKNPTAFYLCASSSANEQYFGPGTRLTVT.

This clone has more than one count but fewer than ten. V usage is TRBV7-2 and J usage is TRBJ2-5; D is perhaps TRBD2 (5 bases). This CDR3 comprises 15 residues. Trimming stripped 5 bases from V and 4 bases from J, with 17 bases between. CDR1 and CDR2 from the germline V gene are SGHTA and FQGNSA. CDR3 bases: TGTGCCAGCAGCCCAATCGTCGAGGGCCGAGAGACCCAGTACTTC. Encoded protein: CASSPIVEGRETQYF. Complete variable domain (other parts from reference TRBV7-2 and TRBJ2-5): GAGVSQSPSNKVTEKGKDVELRCDPISGHTALYWYRQSLGQGLEFLIYFQGNSAPDKSGLPSDRFSAERTGGSVSTLTIQRTQQEDSAVYLCASSPIVEGRETQYFGPGTRLLVL.

The rearrangement uses TRBV27 and TRBJ1-2, with 9 positions matching TRBD1. The germline V gene has CDR1 MNHEY and CDR2 SMNVEV (reference sequence). J lost 6 bases, V lost 6 bases, and 8 bases had no gene match. CDR3 length: 14 amino acids. CDR3 sequence: CASSYSRTGDGYTF. The CDR3 nucleotides are TGTGCCAGCAGCTACTCTAGGACAGGGGATGGCTACACCTTC.

The rearrangement uses TRBV28 and TRBJ1-1, with 8 bases fitting TRBD1. J gave up 11 bases and V 0 bases, and 2 bases lay outside the gene matches. This CDR3 region has 12 residues. Per germline, CDR1 MDHEN and CDR2 SYDVKM. In nucleotides, the CDR3 is TGTGCCAGCAGTTTATGGGGACAGGATGCTTTCTTT. Residues: CASSLWGQDAFF.

This chain uses TRBV25-1 with TRBJ1-5, with D unresolved. Trimming stripped 2 bases from V and 7 bases from J, with 12 bases between. This CDR3 has 14 residues. Germline V gene data show CDR1 as MGHDK and CDR2 as SYGVNS. The CDR3 region has the DNA TGTGCCAGCAGTGAAGGTGGAGGGATACAGCCCCAGCATTTT. Translating gives CASSEGGGIQPQHF.

The chain uses TRBV14 and TRBJ2-7, with unresolved D. Trimming cost V 4 bases and J 9 bases, with 10 bases left between them. Germline CDR1 is SGHDN and CDR2 is FVKESK. The CDR3 length is 11 residues. Written as DNA, the CDR3 is TGTGCCAGCAGCCCTGGGGTCGGGCAGTACTTC. It yields the protein CASSPGVGQYF.

V gene TRBV30 combines with J gene TRBJ1-2; 9 bases align to TRBD1. V trimming: 0 bases; J trimming: 8 bases; junction bases outside the gene matches: 7. This CDR3 has 14 amino acids. Germline V lookup: CDR1 GTSNPN, CDR2 SVGIG (reference sequence). CDR3 DNA: TGTGCCTGGAGTGTACAGGGGGCGGAGGGCGGCTACACCTTC. Amino acids: CAWSVQGAEGGYTF.

The V and J genes are TRBV4-1 and TRBJ2-3, with 7 bases that match TRBD2. There are 20 residues in the CDR3. Germline CDR1 reads MGHRA; CDR2 reads YSYEKL. The trim removed 3 bases at V and 1 base at J, leaving 19 bases unmatched. The CDR3 region has the DNA TGCGCCAGCAGCCATGGGGGGGTCAAAAAGCGGGACCATCGCACAGATACGCAGTATTTT. Its translation is CASSHGGVKKRDHRTDTQYF.

This chain uses TRBV6-5 with TRBJ2-7, with D possibly being TRBD1 (6 bases). The CDR3 is 14 residues long. Germline loops: CDR1 MNHEY, CDR2 SVGAGI. The V end was cut by 0 bases, the J end by 3 bases, with 9 bases between. CDR3 nucleotides: TGTGCCAGCAGTTACTCTAGGGGGATCTACGAGCAGTACTTC. The encoded protein is CASSYSRGIYEQYF.

J is TRBJ1-2 and V is TRBV18; 9 nucleotides line up with TRBD1. CDR3 size: 14 residues. The trim removed 6 bases at V and 7 bases at J, leaving 9 bases unmatched. Germline V gene data show CDR1 as KGHSH and CDR2 as LQKENI. For the CDR3, the DNA is TGTGCCAGCTCGGCGAAAACAGGGGGCATTGGCTACACCTTC. Its translation: CASSAKTGGIGYTF.

This chain connects TRBV9 to TRBJ1-2; D might be TRBD1 (6 bases). Germline assignment: CDR1 SGDLS and CDR2 YYNGEE. Trimming shortened V by 2 bases and J by 4 bases, and 18 bases separated the two germline ends. This CDR3 is 16 amino acids long. CDR3 protein: CASSVPRSGGTYGYTF. The DNA of the CDR3 is TGTGCCAGCAGCGTCCCTCGTTCTGGGGGCACCTATGGCTACACCTTC.

The CDR3 nucleotides read TGTGCCAGCAGTTTACCCATGGGCGGGACTAGATCCTACGAGCAGTACTTC. Translated, it gives CASSLPMGGTRSYEQYF. The chain uses TRBV28 and TRBJ2-7, with 8 nucleotides matching TRBD2. Looked up from germline, CDR1 is MDHEN and CDR2 is SYDVKM. J lost 1 base, V lost 2 bases, and 10 bases had no gene match. This CDR3 region has 17 residues.

This chain uses TRBV27 with TRBJ1-3; 12 bases map to TRBD1. With V trimmed by 0 bases and J by 3 bases, 6 bases remained unmatched. This CDR3 region has 18 residues. CDR1 MNHEY and CDR2 SMNVEV come from the germline V gene (reference sequence). Here the CDR3 reads CASSLSLGQGAGGNTIYF. The CDR3 DNA is TGTGCCAGCAGTTTATCGTTGGGACAGGGGGCCGGTGGAAACACCATATATTTT.

The gene calls are TRBV4-3 and TRBJ2-1; 8 bases map to TRBD2. Germline-derived CDR1 and CDR2 are LGHNA and YSLEER. Losses at the gene ends were 4 bases for V and 0 bases for J; bases not matched to a gene: 2. The CDR3 loop spans 15 amino acids. The CDR3 here is CASSRGLASYNEQFF. The CDR3, as DNA: TGCGCCAGCAGCCGAGGACTAGCCTCCTACAATGAGCAGTTCTTC.

This chain connects TRBV28 to TRBJ1-1, with D hard to call. This CDR3 spans 16 amino acids. Deletions cut 7 bases from V and 4 bases from J, with 22 bases between. Germline lookup yields CDR1 MDHEN and CDR2 SYDVKM. The DNA for the CDR3 is TGTGCCAGCACCCCCCGGTTGGACTCTACTGTCACTGAAGCTTTCTTT. Encoded protein: CASTPRLDSTVTEAFF. The complete variable domain, with remaining parts taken from reference TRBV28 and TRBJ1-1, reads DVKVTQSSRYLVKRTGEKVFLECVQDMDHENMFWYRQDPGLGLRLIYFSYDVKMKEKGDIPEGYSVSREKKERFSLILESASTNQTSMYLCASTPRLDSTVTEAFFGQGTRLTVV.

This sequence joins TRBV4-1 and TRBJ1-2, with 8 nucleotides matching TRBD1. Looked up from germline, CDR1 is MGHRA and CDR2 is YSYEKL. The CDR3 totals 15 residues. The V and J ends lost 4 bases and 5 bases, in that order; junction bases with no gene match: 9. CDR3 sequence (DNA): TGCGCCAGCAGCCCAGTTCTGCAGGGGGCTTATGGCTACACCTTC. Protein sequence: CASSPVLQGAYGYTF.

The chain employs TRBV10-3 and TRBJ2-7, with 10 bases identical to TRBD2. Trimming took 4 bases from V and 2 from J; bases not matched to a gene: 5. The germline V gene has CDR1 ENHRY and CDR2 SYGVKD. This CDR3 contains 15 residues. The chain's CDR3 is CAISGIAGGPYEQYF. The CDR3 DNA reads as TGTGCCATCAGTGGCATAGCGGGAGGCCCCTACGAGCAGTACTTC.

V and J are TRBV30 and TRBJ1-2; D remains unclear. The germline gives CDR1 GTSNPN, CDR2 SVGIG (reference sequence). The CDR3 has 14 amino acids. Trimming took off 4 bases at V and 3 bases at J, with 15 bases between the two ends. The CDR3 here is CAWKRGDSYYGYTF. For the CDR3, the DNA is TGTGCCTGGAAGAGAGGAGACTCGTACTATGGCTACACCTTC.

The chain recombines TRBV29-1 with TRBJ2-2, with 7 positions matching TRBD1. V was pared by 5 bases and J by 3 bases, with 9 bases of the junction left unmatched. Germline V lookup: CDR1 SQVTM, CDR2 ANQGSEA. The CDR3 loop spans 15 amino acids. The CDR3 region is CSVRKTGSDTGELFF. DNA for the CDR3: TGCAGCGTTAGAAAGACAGGGTCCGACACCGGGGAGCTGTTTTTT.

The chain uses TRBV5-4 and TRBJ2-5, with D possibly matching TRBD2 (5 bases). The CDR3 extends over 14 amino acids. The V end was cut by 3 bases, the J end by 5 bases, with 14 bases between. CDR1 is SGHNT, CDR2 YYREEE, per germline (reference sequence). Written as DNA, the CDR3 is TGTGCCAGCAGCTCCTTGGGCGGCGGGGAGACCCAGTACTTC. Protein sequence: CASSSLGGGETQYF.

This sequence joins TRBV7-2 and TRBJ2-3; 9 bases align to TRBD1. Germline V lookup: CDR1 SGHTA, CDR2 FQGNSA. The CDR3 has 16 amino acids. Germline trimming cut 5 bases from V and 5 bases from J; bases unmatched to any gene: 11. The CDR3 sequence is CASSLTGTGMIDTQYF. The DNA of the CDR3 is TGTGCCAGCAGCCTGACCGGGACAGGGATGATAGATACGCAGTATTTT.